This T cell receptor (beta chain) was captured in a study of shared clonotypes between healthy human individuals. On this clone: Its antigen is still unknown.

The repertoire was sequenced with immunoSEQ multiplex PCR; TCRdb's copy has only in-frame clones and lacks some. The data contain about 2.3 million clones, over 90% of them singletons. There are 16 residues in the CDR3. Trimming removed 4 bases from V and 0 bases from J; junction bases left unmatched: 4. Germline-derived CDR1 and CDR2 are MDHEN and SYDVKM. The study drew its donors from healthy HIV-negative adults without recent acute infections or vaccinations. A split of CD4+ cells into CD45RA+ naive and CD45RA-negative memory subsets was performed. Broader study findings: Enrolling few donors narrowed the genetic and exposure-history diversity that was represented.

The rearrangement uses TRBV28 and TRBJ1-3; TRBD1 matches at 9 bases. The specimen was naive CD4+ T cells from PBMCs. Subset meaning: CD45RA+ positively selected. This TCR came from a young man in good health. Some clones in this sample may be carry-over from other donors' samples. The CDR3 sequence is CASSSTGGPSGNTIYF. CDR3 nucleotide sequence: TGTGCCAGCAGTTCGACAGGGGGGCCCTCTGGAAACACCATATATTTT.